This T cell receptor (beta chain) was obtained from a study of T cells in Graves' hyperthyroidism and ophthalmopathy. Researchers took RNA transcripts and amplified the TCR beta CDR3 regions from them. HTBI primers were used for first-round RT-PCR of the TCR CDR3. TCRdb re-called the multiplex PCR reads with MiXCR, one entry per CDR3 protein. The table has around 600,000 distinct CDR3 sequences, 15% to 19% seen once. This clonotype was detected many times. The antigen remains undetermined. Study-wide results and limits: Ophthalmopathy cases were set apart from stable hyperthyroidism by a 13 V-J model.

This receptor was identified in a woman aged 30 to 39 with Graves' hyperthyroidism. Sequences were obtained from blood.

The CDR3 nucleotides are TGTGCCAGCATTATTACTAGCACGTCGGATACGCAGTATTTT. Its protein is CASIITSTSDTQYF. The V and J genes are TRBV12-3 or TRBV12-4 and TRBJ2-3, with TRBD2 as a possible D gene (6 bases). This CDR3 contains 14 residues. With 7 bases removed from V and 6 bases from J, the gap between germline ends came to 17 bases.